This is a list of T cell receptor beta chains from one sample in a study of spatial heterogeneity in lung cancer. TCRdb itself ran the 5' RACE reads through MiXCR, one entry per CDR3 protein. The data hold 40,000 to 45,000 distinct CDR3 sequences, with around 7% observed a single time. Sequences were derived from PBMCs, sampled at surgery. The receptors originated from a female donor with early-stage non-small cell lung cancer. CDR3s include the opening cysteine and the closing phenylalanine or tryptophan. A D gene is named only where the DNA matches it firmly. Expanded clones get a size class; other rows say once, few or many, or leave the size out.

>many|TRBJ2-5|TRBV6-5|NA
CASSYGGSNQETQYF
TGTGCCAGCAGTTACGGGGGGAGCAACCAAGAGACCCAGTACTTC
>many|TRBJ2-7|TRBV5-1|TRBD1
CASSGGSGTGPHEQYF
TGCGCCAGCAGCGGAGGCTCCGGGACAGGGCCCCACGAGCAGTACTTC
>few|TRBJ2-4|TRBV5-1|NA
CASSLGGAKNIQYF
TGCGCCAGCAGCTTGGGAGGTGCCAAAAACATTCAGTACTTC
>few|TRBJ2-5|TRBV11-2|TRBD1
CASSSVGAGGETQYF
TGTGCCAGCAGCTCGGTGGGCGCAGGGGGAGAGACCCAGTACTTC
>many|TRBJ1-4|TRBV6-1|NA
CASSDGSTLTGKLFF
TGTGCCAGCAGTGACGGCAGTACGCTCACCGGAAAACTGTTTTTT
>many|TRBJ2-7|TRBV6-5|NA
CAVYGGMYEQYF
TGTGCCGTCTATGGGGGGATGTACGAGCAGTACTTC
>many|TRBJ2-1|TRBV11-2|NA
CASSPDRGEMQFF
TGTGCCAGCAGCCCGGACAGAGGGGAGATGCAGTTCTTC
>many|TRBJ2-5|TRBV20-1|NA
CSPVQGETQYF
TGCAGTCCAGTCCAGGGAGAGACCCAGTACTTC
>NA|TRBJ1-5|TRBV4-1|NA
CASSQAGGEDQPQHF
TGCGCCAGCAGCCAAGCCGGGGGAGAGGATCAGCCCCAGCATTTT
>NA|TRBJ2-3|TRBV20-1|TRBD2
CSAPAGLAEDTQYF
TGCAGTGCCCCAGCGGGACTAGCGGAAGATACGCAGTATTTT
>many|TRBJ2-5|TRBV5-1|TRBD1
CASSFKQGEETQYF
TGCGCCAGCAGCTTTAAACAGGGGGAAGAGACCCAGTACTTC
>NA|TRBJ2-5|TRBV10-1|TRBD1
CASSESTTGRETQYF
TGCGCCAGCAGTGAGTCGACGACAGGGAGAGAGACCCAGTACTTC
>many|TRBJ2-7|TRBV7-2|NA
CASSRESSYEQYF
TGTGCCAGCAGCCGCGAGAGCTCCTACGAGCAGTACTTC
>many|TRBJ1-5|TRBV2|NA
CASRGSSNQPQHF
TGTGCCAGCAGGGGTTCGAGCAATCAGCCCCAGCATTTT
>many|TRBJ1-5|TRBV12-3/TRBV12-4|TRBD1
CASSRYGTGGSQPQHF
TGTGCCAGCAGTCGTTACGGGACAGGGGGCAGTCAGCCCCAGCATTTT
>few|TRBJ2-2|TRBV5-1|NA
CASSLRGLDGELFF
TGCGCCAGCAGCTTGAGGGGACTGGACGGGGAGCTGTTTTTT
>NA|TRBJ1-4|TRBV10-1|NA
CASSSGTQEKLFF
TGCGCCAGCAGTTCCGGGACTCAGGAAAAACTGTTTTTT
>NA|TRBJ2-7|TRBV5-4|NA
CASSLGQGAPYEQYF
TGTGCCAGCAGCTTGGGCCAGGGAGCTCCCTACGAGCAGTACTTC
>NA|TRBJ2-3|TRBV27|NA
CASTDYYTDTQYF
TGTGCCAGTACTGATTACTACACAGATACGCAGTATTTT
>few|TRBJ1-6|TRBV7-9|NA
CASTPGFDNSPLHF
TGTGCCAGCACCCCCGGGTTCGATAATTCACCCCTCCACTTT
>many|TRBJ1-4|TRBV15|NA
CATSRDLGAVKEKLFF
TGTGCCACCAGCAGAGATCTTGGGGCCGTTAAGGAAAAACTGTTTTTT
>many|TRBJ2-5|TRBV7-6|TRBD2
CASSLGSSGGKTQYF
TGTGCCAGCAGCTTAGGGTCTAGCGGGGGTAAGACCCAGTACTTC
>many|TRBJ1-6|TRBV6-1|NA
CASSVRDRNSPLHF
TGTGCCAGCAGTGTCCGGGATCGTAATTCACCCCTCCACTTT
>NA|TRBJ1-3|TRBV12-3/TRBV12-4|NA
CASSSSRALVGNTIYF
TGTGCCAGCAGTTCAAGCAGGGCACTGGTTGGAAACACCATATATTTT
>many|TRBJ1-5|TRBV12-3/TRBV12-4|NA
CASRLQSEPQHF
TGTGCCAGCAGGCTCCAAAGTGAACCCCAGCATTTT
>many|TRBJ1-1|TRBV10-3|TRBD1
CAISDPVLTGGNTEAFF
TGTGCCATCAGTGACCCCGTCTTGACAGGGGGGAACACTGAAGCTTTCTTT
>many|TRBJ2-7|TRBV20-1|NA
CSASAYEQYF
TGCAGTGCTAGCGCCTACGAGCAGTACTTC
>many|TRBJ2-3|TRBV7-8|TRBD2
CASSPRTGTSGGADTQYF
TGTGCCAGCAGCCCCAGGACCGGGACTAGCGGGGGGGCAGATACGCAGTATTTT
>many|TRBJ1-6|TRBV27|NA
CASSFSANSPLHF
TGTGCCAGCAGTTTTAGTGCAAATTCACCCCTCCACTTT
>many|TRBJ2-7|TRBV28|NA
CASSFPQMRPSYEQYF
TGTGCCAGCAGTTTTCCCCAAATGAGGCCCTCCTACGAGCAGTACTTC
>few|TRBJ1-4|TRBV3-1|TRBD1
CASSQLDRAESEKLFF
TGTGCCAGCAGCCAACTGGACAGGGCGGAGAGTGAAAAACTGTTTTTT
>many|TRBJ2-3|TRBV5-1|TRBD1
CASSPTGAPDTQYF
TGCGCCAGCAGCCCGACAGGGGCCCCAGATACGCAGTATTTT
>few|TRBJ1-5|TRBV12-3/TRBV12-4|NA
CASSDTGDNQPQHF
TGTGCCAGCAGTGATACAGGAGACAATCAGCCCCAGCATTTT
>NA|TRBJ1-1|TRBV7-2|NA
CASSLSRGESRAFF
TGTGCCAGCAGCTTAAGCAGGGGTGAGAGTCGCGCTTTCTTT
>many|TRBJ2-2|TRBV19|TRBD2
CASSTLAGRTGELFF
TGTGCCAGTAGTACACTAGCGGGGCGAACCGGGGAGCTGTTTTTT
>many|TRBJ2-2|TRBV24-1|NA
CATSDSRNTGELFF
TGTGCCACCAGTGATTCGCGAAACACCGGGGAGCTGTTTTTT
>many|TRBJ2-7|TRBV7-9|NA
CASSLRAGGYEQYF
TGTGCCAGCAGCTTAAGGGCAGGGGGGTACGAGCAGTACTTC
>many|TRBJ2-2|TRBV12-3/TRBV12-4|TRBD2
CASSIGLGSGELFF
TGTGCCAGCAGCATCGGACTAGGGAGCGGGGAGCTGTTTTTT
>NA|TRBJ2-3|TRBV4-3|TRBD2
CASSLLLAGAPDTQYF
TGCGCCAGCAGCCTGCTACTAGCGGGGGCCCCAGATACGCAGTATTTT
>few|TRBJ1-1|TRBV2|NA
CASRSDSNTEAFF
TGTGCCAGCAGGTCCGATTCGAACACTGAAGCTTTCTTT
>many|TRBJ2-1|TRBV15|TRBD2
CATSPTWGGVDEQFF
TGTGCCACCAGCCCCACTTGGGGGGGGGTCGATGAGCAGTTCTTC
>NA|TRBJ1-1|TRBV7-2|TRBD1
CASSLGGGGEAFF
TGTGCCAGCAGCTTAGGAGGAGGGGGCGAAGCTTTCTTT
>few|TRBJ1-5|TRBV10-3|TRBD1
CAISEAPSPGGSQPQHF
TGTGCCATCAGTGAGGCCCCTTCCCCAGGGGGAAGTCAGCCCCAGCATTTT
>many|TRBJ2-2|TRBV4-3|NA
CASSQETGELFF
TGCGCCAGCAGCCAAGAAACCGGGGAGCTGTTTTTT
>many|TRBJ1-4|TRBV5-1|TRBD1
CASGTGSTNEKLFF
TGCGCCAGCGGGACAGGGTCAACTAATGAAAAACTGTTTTTT
>many|TRBJ2-7|TRBV5-1|NA
CASSLAGTRGYEQYF
TGCGCCAGCAGCCTTGCCGGTACGCGCGGCTACGAGCAGTACTTC
>many|TRBJ2-7|TRBV5-5|TRBD1
CASSRQGVSYEQYF
TGTGCCAGCAGTCGACAGGGGGTTTCCTACGAGCAGTACTTC
>NA|TRBJ2-1|TRBV7-3|TRBD2
CASSSTSGGNNEQFF
TGTGCCAGCAGCTCCACTAGCGGGGGGAACAATGAGCAGTTCTTC
>many|TRBJ2-4|TRBV6-5|NA
CASKTGTLQNIQYF
TGTGCCAGCAAAACCGGGACTCTCCAAAACATTCAGTACTTC
>many|TRBJ1-2|TRBV4-3|NA
CASSLKVADYGYTF
TGCGCCAGCAGCCTCAAAGTAGCTGACTATGGCTACACCTTC
>many|TRBJ1-5|TRBV4-2|NA
CASSQDPGSYYQPQHF
TGTGCCAGCAGCCAAGATCCCGGCAGCTATTATCAGCCCCAGCATTTT
>many|TRBJ2-1|TRBV14|TRBD1
CASSQVGTGAVRQFF
TGTGCCAGCAGCCAAGTCGGGACAGGGGCAGTTAGGCAGTTCTTC
>few|TRBJ1-2|TRBV3-1|NA
CASSERWAQGRYGYTF
TGTGCCAGCAGCGAAAGGTGGGCTCAGGGCCGCTATGGCTACACCTTC
>medium-sized|TRBJ2-7|TRBV3-1|TRBD2
CASSQGGPGGEQYF
TGTGCCAGCAGCCAAGGCGGCCCGGGAGGCGAGCAGTACTTC
>many|TRBJ1-4|TRBV6-5|NA
CASGNGGGNEKLFF
TGTGCCAGCGGAAATGGAGGTGGTAATGAAAAACTGTTTTTT
>NA|TRBJ1-2|TRBV5-1|NA
CASSETGLRSYGYTF
TGCGCCAGCAGCGAGACGGGGCTGAGAAGCTATGGCTACACCTTC
>many|TRBJ2-2|TRBV7-2|NA
CASRLKYTNTGELFF
TGTGCCAGTCGTTTGAAGTACACGAACACCGGGGAGCTGTTTTTT
>many|TRBJ1-5|TRBV7-2|NA
CASNRRRGQPQHF
TGTGCCAGCAACCGTCGGAGGGGACAGCCCCAGCATTTT
>many|TRBJ2-1|TRBV24-1|NA
CATSGQRPDNEQFF
TGTGCCACCAGTGGTCAGCGGCCTGACAATGAGCAGTTCTTC